This entry is about one TCR beta chain. The antigen is not known. The source of the sample is a study of beta chain features in type 1 diabetes. Study results and caveats: A greater similarity of naive, central memory and Treg TCRB repertoires was seen among patients than among healthy donors. VDJ junctions in type 1 diabetes patients carried more deletions and fewer insertions. Cells with high TCR expression could be over-represented when cDNA is sequenced. Type 1 diabetes patients had moderately but significantly shorter TCRB CDR3s in all four CD4+ subsets. A potential influence of HLA type upon TCRB rearrangement remained unresolved herein.

Every isolated RNA sample was fully reverse transcribed, so sequencing captured expressed TCRB transcripts. Sequencing was performed with immunoSEQ multiplex PCR; in TCRdb, only in-frame clones are kept and a portion is missing. In the table there are some 360,000 clones, around 10% of which are singletons. V was cut by 5 bases and J by 0 bases, with 11 bases left in between. Germline assignment: CDR1 SGHTA and CDR2 FQGTGA. The CDR3 runs 15 residues. The sequence was obtained from a man aged 25 to 45 with type 1 diabetes. The chain recombines TRBV7-3 with TRBJ2-1; D remains ambiguous. The sequenced material came from central memory CD4+ T cells from blood. The CDR3 DNA follows: TGTGCCAGCAGCGTGGGCAGGAGCTCCTACAATGAGCAGTTCTTC. Translated: CASSVGRSSYNEQFF.